What follows describes a single TCR beta chain. The target of this receptor is not known. There are no base qualities to consult, and no much larger clone falls within one base. These data are taken from a study of blood T cell repertoires in COVID-19 (dated by TCRdb to the early 2020s). In the study overall: Samples covering the acute and convalescent phases of COVID-19 were provided by collaborators in the United States, Italy and Spain. The prospective study material was composed of cDNA or gDNA derived from T cells, B-cell-depleted T cells, or PBMCs. The dataset comprised deeply sampled blood TCRbeta repertoires from subjects exposed to, actively infected with, or recovered from COVID-19. The repertoires were released in a freely available public database intended as a resource for research on the immune response to SARS-CoV-2. The samples were drawn from two sources: the first 160 participants of the ongoing ImmuneRACE study, and fewer than 1,500 subjects contributed by 6 global collaborators. Sample metadata almost always included a de-identified subject ID, COVID-19 status, age in years and sex. HLA class I and class II types, where available, came from metadata supplied by the sample provider rather than from assay-based typing.

The immunoSEQ Assay, a bias-controlled multiplex PCR, was used to amplify TCRbeta CDR3 regions from genomic DNA. Per the original workflow: The number of nucleated cells in each sample was estimated from the amplification of reference gene primers within the assay. To quantify the absolute abundance of each unique TCRbeta CDR3 rearrangement, sequence reads were collapsed and filtered. For each sample, productive Simpson clonality was calculated as the square root of Simpson's diversity index across productive rearrangements. What TCRdb holds here is the immuneACCESS table cut down to in-frame rearrangements. Part of the clones is not present; checked against another copy, under half of the missing clones reflect an unresolved V gene, and the others are unexplained. For V, J and clone size, that table is used; D and trimming come from the DNA. For this sample the table gives approximately 270,000 clones, of which 85% to 90% were detected only once. The ten largest make up under 0.95% of the sample.

Whole blood was collected in K2EDTA tubes by collaborating institutions according to the institutions' own protocols. For TCRbeta analysis, collaborator samples were shipped as frozen whole blood, as isolated PBMCs, or as DNA extracted from either sample type. What the study reported, not specific to this receptor: How much clinical and demographic metadata was included differed by source and by participant, and the metadata was provided uncurated.

Sequencing was carried out using peripheral blood. The receptor's source is a man aged 25 to 40 with acute or convalescent COVID-19.

Read as DNA, the sequence is TGCAGTGCTAAACAGGGCCGAGGCTACACCTTC. This gives the protein CSAKQGRGYTF. The V and J genes are TRBV20-1 and TRBJ1-2, and possibly TRBD1, on 6 matching bases. The cysteine opens and the phenylalanine closes a CDR3 of 11 amino acids. Just the 33-base CDR3 DNA is kept, in frame starting at base 1. V drops 4 bases and J drops 8 bases, leaving 11 bases in between. In the germline V gene (reference sequence), CDR1 corresponds to DFQATT and CDR2 to SNEGSKA.